One and the same sample provided the 32 T cell receptor beta chains below, sequenced in a study of shared clonotypes between healthy human individuals. Generated by immunoSEQ multiplex PCR, the TCRdb table keeps only in-frame clones and is missing some. The data show 1 million to 1.2 million clones, with roughly 80% seen just once and 0.89% held by the top ten. The sequenced sample was memory CD4+ T cells from PBMCs. Subset noted: CD45RA-negative fraction. The origin of the receptors is a man between 18 and 29 years old in good health. Some clones in this sample may be carry-over from other donors' samples.

The chain combines TRBV2 with TRBJ1-1; D is possibly TRBD1 (5 bases). Trimming stripped 4 bases from V and 1 base from J, with 13 bases between. This CDR3 has 15 residues. The germline CDR1 and CDR2 sequences are SNHLY and FYNNEI. The CDR3 bases are TGTGCCAGCAGTGTCCGGGGCGCTGGGAACACTGAAGCTTTCTTT. Translating it yields CASSVRGAGNTEAFF.

The chain links TRBV5-1 to TRBJ2-4; no clear D. The CDR3 sequence is 15 residues long. The V and J ends lost 0 bases and 7 bases respectively, with 14 bases between them. Germline CDR1 reads SGHRS; CDR2 reads YFSETQ. The CDR3: CASSLVDSLGNIQYF. The DNA of the CDR3 is TGCGCCAGCAGCTTGGTGGATTCCCTCGGGAACATTCAGTACTTC. Based on the CDR3 plus reference TRBV5-1 and TRBJ2-4, the full variable domain is KAGVTQTPRYLIKTRGQQVTLSCSPISGHRSVSWYQQTPGQGLQFLFEYFSETQRNKGNFPGRFSGRQFSNSRSEMNVSTLELGDSALYLCASSLVDSLGNIQYFGAGTRLSVL.

V is TRBV11-2 and J is TRBJ2-1; the match to TRBD2 covers 7 bases. The CDR3 extends over 14 amino acids. With V trimmed by 2 bases and J by 4 bases, 2 bases remained unmatched. Per germline, CDR1 SGHAT and CDR2 FQNNGV. CDR3 DNA sequence: TGTGCCAGCAGCTTATCTAGCGGTTACAATGAGCAGTTCTTC. Protein product: CASSLSSGYNEQFF.

This clone was seen repeatedly, ten times or more. The V call is TRBV27, the J call TRBJ2-2, with 8 bases lining up with TRBD2. Losses at the gene ends were 5 bases for V and 5 bases for J; bases not matched to a gene: 13. CDR1 is MNHEY, CDR2 SMNVEV, per germline (reference sequence). CDR3 length equals 17 residues. CDR3 nucleotide sequence: TGTGCCAGCAGTCCGCGACTAGCGAGTTTAGTGACCGGGGAGCTGTTTTTT. Translated, it gives CASSPRLASLVTGELFF.

In the case of this clone: This specimen includes other DNA sequences encoding the same CDR3. The genes are TRBV28 and TRBJ2-1; TRBD2 is a possible D gene (5 bases). CDR1 and CDR2 from the germline V gene are MDHEN and SYDVKM. The CDR3 extends over 14 amino acids. V shed 2 bases and J shed 4 bases, with 9 bases lying between them. The chain's CDR3 is CASSLTGSYNEQFF. CDR3 sequence (DNA): TGTGCCAGCAGTTTAACGGGGTCATACAATGAGCAGTTCTTC.

J is TRBJ1-2 and V is TRBV30; D unclear. Germline CDR1 and CDR2: GTSNPN and SVGIG (reference sequence). The CDR3 totals 12 residues. V was cut by 0 bases and J by 6 bases, with 8 bases left in between. CDR3 region: CAWSVQFHGYTF. Written as DNA, the CDR3 is TGTGCCTGGAGTGTACAGTTTCATGGCTACACCTTC.

This clone came up once. This rearrangement joins TRBV7-8 to TRBJ1-2; 7 positions agree with TRBD1. This CDR3 has 14 amino acids. Germline lookup yields CDR1 SGHVS and CDR2 FQNEAQ. With 2 bases clipped from V and 6 bases from J, the junction kept 6 bases outside the gene matches. CDR3 protein: CASSLPGTADGYTF. CDR3 coding DNA: TGTGCCAGCAGCTTACCGGGGACAGCGGATGGCTACACCTTC.

The chain carries TRBV9 and TRBJ2-2; no firm D call. V lost 1 base and J 6 bases, leaving 7 bases between the germline ends. The CDR3 is made up of 13 amino acids. Per germline, CDR1 SGDLS and CDR2 YYNGEE. The CDR3 DNA follows: TGTGCCAGCAGCGTACAAGGTGCCGGGGAGCTGTTTTTT. It codes for CASSVQGAGELFF.

J is TRBJ1-4 and V is TRBV5-1; TRBD1 is a possible D gene (6 bases). The CDR3 sequence is 15 residues long. Germline V gene data show CDR1 as SGHRS and CDR2 as YFSETQ. V lost 0 bases to trimming and J lost 3 bases, with 9 bases between them. Here the CDR3 reads CASSLAGAANEKLFF. The DNA for the CDR3 is TGCGCCAGCAGCTTGGCGGGGGCGGCTAATGAAAAACTGTTTTTT.

The chain joins TRBV6-5 to TRBJ1-2; D remains ambiguous. Germline assignment: CDR1 MNHEY and CDR2 SVGAGI. There are 12 residues in the CDR3. Trimming shortened V by 5 bases and J by 0 bases, and 4 bases separated the two germline ends. Here the CDR3 reads CASSGPNYGYTF. CDR3 DNA: TGTGCCAGCAGTGGGCCTAACTATGGCTACACCTTC.

This chain links TRBV12-5 with TRBJ2-2; D is ambiguous. The CDR3 has 12 amino acids. CDR1 LGHNT and CDR2 FRNRAP come from the germline V gene. V dropped 1 base and J dropped 9 bases, with 6 bases sitting between them. This CDR3 reads CASGLGMRELFF. DNA for the CDR3: TGTGCTAGTGGTTTGGGTATGAGGGAGCTGTTTTTT. Complete variable domain (other parts from reference TRBV12-5 and TRBJ2-2): DARVTQTPRHKVTEMGQEVTMRCQPILGHNTVFWYRQTMMQGLELLAYFRNRAPLDDSGMPKDRFSAEMPDATLATLKIQPSEPRDSAVYFCASGLGMRELFFGEGSRLTVL.

This clone was counted only a few times. The chain links TRBV19 to TRBJ1-5; 8 bases align to TRBD1. Germline V gives CDR1 LNHDA, CDR2 SQIVND (reference sequence). After removal of 6 bases from V and 5 bases from J, the junction contained 6 bases not matched to a gene. CDR3 length equals 14 residues. The CDR3 DNA reads TGTGCCAGTAGAAAGACAGGGGCCCATCAGCCCCAGCATTTT. Translated, it gives CASRKTGAHQPQHF.

This clone was counted at least ten times. The genes are TRBV6-1 and TRBJ2-7; 8 bases align to TRBD1. CDR1 MNHNS and CDR2 SASEGT come from the germline V gene. This CDR3 spans 15 amino acids. With V trimmed by 3 bases and J by 5 bases, 9 bases remained unmatched. In nucleotides, the CDR3 is TGTGCCAGCAGTGAGGAAACCAGGGGGCGAAACGAGCAGTACTTC. This translates into CASSEETRGRNEQYF.

This chain links TRBV5-6 with TRBJ1-6; no clear D. Trimming pared 1 base from V and 9 bases from J, leaving 11 bases between. The CDR3 is made up of 14 amino acids. Germline V gene lookup returns CDR1 SGHDT and CDR2 YYEEEE. The DNA for the CDR3 is TGTGCCAGCAGCTTGCATGGGTTTGGTTCACCCCTCCACTTT. Translated, it gives CASSLHGFGSPLHF. The whole variable domain, remainder taken from reference TRBV5-6 and TRBJ1-6, is DAGVTQSPTHLIKTRGQQVTLRCSPKSGHDTVSWYQQALGQGPQFIFQYYEEEERQRGNFPDRFSGHQFPNYSSELNVNALLLGDSALYLCASSLHGFGSPLHFGNGTRLTVT.

The rearrangement joins TRBV7-9 to TRBJ1-2, with TRBD1 matching over 10 bases. The CDR3 consists of 17 residues. With 5 bases clipped from V and 7 bases from J, the junction kept 16 bases outside the gene matches. From germline, CDR1 is SEHNR and CDR2 FQNEAQ (reference sequence). The CDR3 DNA sequence: TGTGCCAGCAGCCCCGTCTCGAGGGACAGGGGTGGAGGTGGCTACACCTTC. Its protein product is CASSPVSRDRGGGGYTF.

This clone was picked up many times. The gene calls are TRBV10-3 and TRBJ2-3; 9 bases map to TRBD1. Per the germline V gene, CDR1 is ENHRY and CDR2 is SYGVKD. The CDR3 loop spans 14 amino acids. Trimming cost V 10 bases and J 3 bases; bases outside gene matches: 8. Here the CDR3 DNA reads TGTGCCACCCTTGGACAGGGGAGGACAGATACGCAGTATTTT. Protein product: CATLGQGRTDTQYF.

The rearrangement links TRBV5-4 to TRBJ2-2, with D perhaps matching TRBD1 (5 bases). This CDR3 is 14 amino acids long. CDR1 and CDR2 (germline): SGHNT, YYREEE (reference sequence). The V end lost 7 bases, the J end lost 1 base, and 11 bases lay between the germline ends. This CDR3 reads CASATQGNTGELFF. For the CDR3, the DNA is TGTGCCAGCGCGACTCAGGGGAACACCGGGGAGCTGTTTTTT.

The chain links TRBV7-9 to TRBJ1-1; D unclear. This CDR3 spans 14 amino acids. V lost 5 bases and J 0 bases, leaving 10 bases between the germline ends. Germline values: CDR1 SEHNR, CDR2 FQNEAQ (reference sequence). DNA for the CDR3: TGTGCCAGCAGCCTAACAGAGATGAACACTGAAGCTTTCTTT. Its protein product is CASSLTEMNTEAFF.

The chain recombines TRBV19 with TRBJ1-1; D unclear. Germline V lookup: CDR1 LNHDA, CDR2 SQIVND (reference sequence). This CDR3 comprises 12 residues. Trimming left V 10 bases short and J 2 bases short, with 11 bases between. DNA of the CDR3: TGTGCCACCTCGACGGTAAACACTGAAGCTTTCTTT. Protein product: CATSTVNTEAFF.

J is TRBJ1-2 and V is TRBV2, with a tentative D call TRBD1 (5 bases). V was cut by 6 bases and J by 4 bases, with 15 bases left in between. CDR1 SNHLY and CDR2 FYNNEI come from the germline V gene. CDR3 length equals 14 residues. CDR3 loop: CASSGHLGTYGYTF. CDR3 sequence (DNA): TGTGCCAGCAGCGGACACCTAGGTACCTATGGCTACACCTTC. Combining the CDR3 with reference TRBV2 and TRBJ1-2 gives the whole variable domain EPEVTQTPSHQVTQMGQEVILRCVPISNHLYFYWYRQILGQKVEFLVSFYNNEISEKSEIFDDQFSVERPDGSNFTLKIRSTKLEDSAMYFCASSGHLGTYGYTFGSGTRLTVV.

The chain employs TRBV30 and TRBJ2-7, with D possibly TRBD2 on 7 matching bases. The germline V and J ends were trimmed by 2 bases and 5 bases, with 16 bases remaining between them. The germline gives CDR1 GTSNPN, CDR2 SVGIG (reference sequence). The CDR3 extends over 14 amino acids. In nucleotides, the CDR3 is TGTGCCTGGAGTCCGGGGAGGGGGAACAACGAGCAGTACTTC. It codes for CAWSPGRGNNEQYF.

This rearrangement joins TRBV18 to TRBJ1-4, with 8 bases lining up with TRBD1. This CDR3 spans 15 amino acids. CDR1 KGHSH and CDR2 LQKENI come from the germline V gene. V was clipped by 3 bases and J by 10 bases; unmatched bases: 10. The CDR3 spells CASSPLGQGMAKLFF. The CDR3 region has the DNA TGTGCCAGCTCACCGCTTGGACAGGGTATGGCAAAACTGTTTTTT.

The CDR3 loop reads CASSDYTGELFF. In DNA form, the CDR3 reads TGTGCCAGCAGTGATTACACCGGGGAGCTGTTTTTT. The chain couples TRBV6-4 to TRBJ2-2, with D unresolved. This CDR3 comprises 12 residues. V dropped 3 bases and J dropped 3 bases, with 2 bases sitting between them. CDR1 and CDR2 (germline): MRHNA, SNTAGT.

With regard to this clone: Other DNA variants within this sample encode the same CDR3. CDR3 residues: CASSLVVSGELFF. The DNA of the CDR3 is TGTGCCAGCAGCTTAGTCGTGTCCGGGGAGCTGTTTTTT. The rearrangement links TRBV11-1 to TRBJ2-2; D unresolved. Germline-derived CDR1 and CDR2 are SGHAT and FQDESV (reference sequence). V was clipped by 1 base and J by 6 bases, with 6 bases between them. The CDR3 has 13 amino acids.

The chain combines TRBV4-3 with TRBJ2-2; D is unresolved. V lost 4 bases to trimming and J lost 4 bases, with 25 bases between them. Germline-derived CDR1 and CDR2 are LGHNA and YSLEER. The CDR3 is 19 amino acids. The chain's CDR3 is CASSRVDPGHKGGTGELFF. In DNA, the CDR3 is TGCGCCAGCAGCCGAGTAGACCCTGGGCATAAGGGCGGCACCGGGGAGCTGTTTTTT.

This sequence joins TRBV5-1 and TRBJ2-1; D is possibly TRBD2 (5 bases). V was clipped by 0 bases and J by 4 bases, with 14 bases between them. The length of the CDR3 is 16 residues. The V gene's germline CDR1 is SGHRS and CDR2 YFSETQ. The CDR3 protein is CASSLVSRPGYNEQFF. The CDR3, as DNA: TGCGCCAGCAGCTTGGTTTCAAGACCGGGGTACAATGAGCAGTTCTTC.

The chain combines TRBV7-8 with TRBJ2-4; D not certain. The CDR3 totals 14 residues. V was cut by 5 bases and J by 2 bases, with 10 bases left in between. Germline-derived CDR1 and CDR2 are SGHVS and FQNEAQ. CDR3 residues: CASSLDESKNIQYF. DNA for the CDR3: TGTGCCAGCAGCCTGGACGAATCCAAAAACATTCAGTACTTC.

A remark on this clone: Other DNA sequences of this sample code for an identical CDR3. This chain joins TRBV15 and TRBJ1-5; the D gene is possibly TRBD1 (5 bases). This CDR3 comprises 14 residues. Germline assignment: CDR1 LNHNV and CDR2 YYDKDF (reference sequence). With 1 base removed from V and 1 base from J, the gap between germline ends came to 5 bases. The CDR3, as DNA: TGTGCCACCAGCAGAGGGGGGAGCAATCAGCCCCAGCATTTT. Encoded protein: CATSRGGSNQPQHF.

The rearrangement joins TRBV4-1 to TRBJ1-2; D is ambiguous. Between the trimmed V and J ends, which lost 3 bases and 4 bases, there was a span of 12 bases. The CDR3 spans 14 residues. Looked up from germline, CDR1 is MGHRA and CDR2 is YSYEKL. The CDR3 region has the DNA TGCGCCAGCAGCCAGGTCCCAGTGGGCTATGGCTACACCTTC. It codes for CASSQVPVGYGYTF.

The chain is built from TRBV11-2 and TRBJ2-7, with TRBD1 matching 8 bases. Germline V gene sequence: CDR1 SGHAT, CDR2 FQNNGV. The CDR3 is 15 amino acids. V lost 6 bases to trimming and J lost 2 bases; unmatched junction nucleotides: 9. The CDR3 DNA is TGTGCCAGCAGTCCGCAGGGGGCTCGACCCTACGAGCAGTACTTC. Translation: CASSPQGARPYEQYF.

The rearrangement uses TRBV5-1 and TRBJ2-3; 9 bases fit TRBD2. V shed 4 bases, J shed 1 base, and the junction held 4 bases outside the gene matches. The CDR3 length is 15 residues. Germline values: CDR1 SGHRS, CDR2 YFSETQ. This CDR3 is CASSVLAGGTDTQYF. CDR3 nucleotide sequence: TGCGCCAGCAGCGTATTAGCGGGAGGCACAGATACGCAGTATTTT.

The chain employs TRBV7-8 and TRBJ2-7; D is possibly TRBD1 (6 bases). The V gene lost 5 bases and the J gene lost 2 bases, with 13 bases spanning the gap. In germline, CDR1 is SGHVS, CDR2 FQNEAQ. This CDR3 is built from 14 residues. The CDR3 protein is CASSRRDTPYEQYF. CDR3 in DNA: TGTGCCAGCAGCCGTCGGGACACTCCCTACGAGCAGTACTTC.